This T cell receptor beta chain is drawn from a study of cytomegalovirus exposure and HLA in healthy donors. The PCR used 60 Vbeta and 13 Jbeta primers. Repertoires were generated with immunoSEQ multiplex PCR, while TCRdb's copy carries only in-frame clones and drops some. In the table there are about 160,000 clones, 60% to 80% of which are singletons. This receptor was identified in a man between 18 and 35 years old in good health and CMV-seropositive. Sequenced material: PBMCs.

This CDR3 reads CASSPVSGGAQETQYF. The DNA for the CDR3 is TGTGCCAGCTCACCAGTTAGCGGGGGGGCACAAGAGACCCAGTACTTC. V and J are TRBV18 and TRBJ2-5; TRBD2 agrees at 11 bases. CDR1 is KGHSH, CDR2 LQKENI, per germline. The CDR3 runs 16 residues. With 2 bases clipped from V and 2 bases from J, the junction kept 4 bases outside the gene matches.